The entry below describes one TCR beta chain. Its cognate antigen is unknown. TCRdb reprocessed the reads via MiXCR and lists one record per CDR3 protein. The data hold about 830,000 distinct CDR3 sequences, with over 25% observed a single time. Germline V gene data show CDR1 as KGHDR and CDR2 as SFDVKD. This CDR3 has 16 amino acids. J was trimmed by 4 bases and V by 0 bases; bases with no gene match: 3. This specimen comes from a study of T cell repertoires in cytomegalovirus infection. Overall study: CMV epitopes used comprised recently identified HLA-C-restricted ones and well-studied HLA-B-restricted ones. An indication of both CMV infection and matching HLA type came from public TCR beta signatures. General study findings and limits: Clonotypes of TCR beta that were HLA-C-restricted and CMV-specific dominated the ex vivo response. Cumulative public TCR beta family frequency identified carriers of CMV plus the relevant HLA.

Specimen: cultured CD8+ T cells from PBMCs, collected from culture after CMV antigen stimulation. The source is a human donor in good health (CMV status not recorded). Some clones in this sample may be carry-over from other donors' samples. The chain couples TRBV24-1 to TRBJ2-2; 8 nucleotides align to TRBD1. As DNA, the CDR3 is TGTGCCACCAGTGATTTGCGGACAGGGACCACCGGGGAGCTGTTTTTT. Encoded protein: CATSDLRTGTTGELFF.